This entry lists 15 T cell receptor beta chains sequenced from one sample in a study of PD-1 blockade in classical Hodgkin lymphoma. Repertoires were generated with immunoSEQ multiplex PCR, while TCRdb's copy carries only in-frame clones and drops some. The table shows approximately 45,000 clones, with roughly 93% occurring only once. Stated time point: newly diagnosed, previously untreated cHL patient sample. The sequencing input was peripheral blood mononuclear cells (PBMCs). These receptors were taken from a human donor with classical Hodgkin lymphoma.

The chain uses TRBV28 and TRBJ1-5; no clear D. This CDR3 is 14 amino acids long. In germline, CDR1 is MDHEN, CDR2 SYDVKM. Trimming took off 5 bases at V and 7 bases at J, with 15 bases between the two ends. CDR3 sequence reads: CASSTTTPGQPQHF. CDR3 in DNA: TGTGCCAGCAGTACGACGACCCCAGGCCAGCCCCAGCATTTT.

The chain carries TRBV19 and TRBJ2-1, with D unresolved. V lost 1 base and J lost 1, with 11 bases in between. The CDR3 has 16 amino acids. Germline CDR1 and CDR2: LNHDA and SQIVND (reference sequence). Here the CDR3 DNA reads TGTGCCAGTAGTATAGTTAAGGGCTTATCCTACAATGAGCAGTTCTTC. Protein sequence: CASSIVKGLSYNEQFF.

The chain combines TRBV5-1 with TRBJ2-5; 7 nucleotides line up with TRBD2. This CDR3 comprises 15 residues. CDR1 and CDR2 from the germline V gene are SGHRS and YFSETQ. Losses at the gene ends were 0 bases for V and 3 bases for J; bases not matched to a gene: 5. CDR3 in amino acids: CASSLAGTTEETQYF. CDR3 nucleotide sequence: TGCGCCAGCAGCTTGGCCGGGACTACAGAAGAGACCCAGTACTTC. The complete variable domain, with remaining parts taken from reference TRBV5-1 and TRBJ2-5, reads KAGVTQTPRYLIKTRGQQVTLSCSPISGHRSVSWYQQTPGQGLQFLFEYFSETQRNKGNFPGRFSGRQFSNSRSEMNVSTLELGDSALYLCASSLAGTTEETQYFGPGTRLLVL.

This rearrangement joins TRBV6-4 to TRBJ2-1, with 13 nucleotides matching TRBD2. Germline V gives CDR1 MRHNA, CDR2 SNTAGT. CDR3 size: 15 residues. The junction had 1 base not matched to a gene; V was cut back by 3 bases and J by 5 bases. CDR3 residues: CASSEGLAGDNEQFF. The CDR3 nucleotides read TGTGCCAGCAGTGAAGGACTAGCGGGAGACAATGAGCAGTTCTTC.

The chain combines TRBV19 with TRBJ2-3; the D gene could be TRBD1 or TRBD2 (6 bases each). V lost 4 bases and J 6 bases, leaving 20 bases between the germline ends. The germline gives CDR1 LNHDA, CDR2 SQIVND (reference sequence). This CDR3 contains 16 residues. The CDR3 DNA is TGTGCCAGTAGTAGGGGCAGGGGAACGGGGGATGATACGCAGTATTTT. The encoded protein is CASSRGRGTGDDTQYF.

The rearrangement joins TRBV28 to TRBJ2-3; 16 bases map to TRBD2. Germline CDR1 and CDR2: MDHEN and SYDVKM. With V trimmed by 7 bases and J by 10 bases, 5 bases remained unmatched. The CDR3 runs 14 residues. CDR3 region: CASTVGLAGGSQYF. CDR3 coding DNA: TGTGCCAGCACCGTGGGACTAGCGGGAGGGTCGCAGTATTTT.

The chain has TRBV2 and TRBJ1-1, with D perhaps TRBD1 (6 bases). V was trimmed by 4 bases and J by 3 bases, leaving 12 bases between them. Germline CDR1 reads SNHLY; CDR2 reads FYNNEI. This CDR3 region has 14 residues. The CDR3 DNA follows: TGTGCCAGCAGTGGTACAGGGCTTTACACTGAAGCTTTCTTT. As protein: CASSGTGLYTEAFF.

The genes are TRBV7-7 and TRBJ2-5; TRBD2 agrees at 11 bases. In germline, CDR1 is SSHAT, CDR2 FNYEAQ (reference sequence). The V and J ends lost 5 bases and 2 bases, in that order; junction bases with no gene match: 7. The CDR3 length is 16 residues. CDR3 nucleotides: TGTGCCAGCAGCCTCCGACTAGCGGGACCACAAGAGACCCAGTACTTC. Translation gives CASSLRLAGPQETQYF.

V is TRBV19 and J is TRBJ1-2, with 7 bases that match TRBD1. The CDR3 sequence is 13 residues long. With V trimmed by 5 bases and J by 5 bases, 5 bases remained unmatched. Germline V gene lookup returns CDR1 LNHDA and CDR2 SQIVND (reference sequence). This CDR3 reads CASSVTGLYGYTF. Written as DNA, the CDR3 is TGTGCCAGTAGTGTGACAGGGCTTTATGGCTACACCTTC.

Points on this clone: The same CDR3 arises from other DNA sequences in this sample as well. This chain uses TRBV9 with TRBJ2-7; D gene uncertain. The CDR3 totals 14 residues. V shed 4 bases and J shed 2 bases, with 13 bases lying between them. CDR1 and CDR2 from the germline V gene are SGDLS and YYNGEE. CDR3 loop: CASSPRQSPYEQYF. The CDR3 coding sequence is TGTGCCAGCAGCCCGCGACAAAGCCCCTACGAGCAGTACTTC.

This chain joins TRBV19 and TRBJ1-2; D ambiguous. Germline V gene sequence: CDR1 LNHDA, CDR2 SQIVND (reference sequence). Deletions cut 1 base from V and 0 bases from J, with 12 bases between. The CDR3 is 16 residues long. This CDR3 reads CASSIGVDPPNYGYTF. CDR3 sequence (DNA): TGTGCCAGTAGTATAGGGGTAGACCCGCCTAACTATGGCTACACCTTC. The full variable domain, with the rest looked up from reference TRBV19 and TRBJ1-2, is DGGITQSPKYLFRKEGQNVTLSCEQNLNHDAMYWYRQDPGQGLRLIYYSQIVNDFQKGDIAEGYSVSREKKESFPLTVTSAQKNPTAFYLCASSIGVDPPNYGYTFGSGTRLTVV.

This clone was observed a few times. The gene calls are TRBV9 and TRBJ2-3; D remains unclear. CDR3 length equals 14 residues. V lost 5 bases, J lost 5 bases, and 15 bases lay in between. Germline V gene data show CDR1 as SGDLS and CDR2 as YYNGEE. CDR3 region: CASSKGTERDTQYF. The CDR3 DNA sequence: TGTGCCAGCAGTAAAGGAACAGAAAGAGATACGCAGTATTTT.

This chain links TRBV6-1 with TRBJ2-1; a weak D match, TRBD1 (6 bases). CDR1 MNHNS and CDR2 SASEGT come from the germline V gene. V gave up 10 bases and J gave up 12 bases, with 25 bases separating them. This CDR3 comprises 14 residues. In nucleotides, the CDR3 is TGTGCCACTTCTCCGGGACACGGCCCCAGTGGGCAGTTCTTC. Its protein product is CATSPGHGPSGQFF.

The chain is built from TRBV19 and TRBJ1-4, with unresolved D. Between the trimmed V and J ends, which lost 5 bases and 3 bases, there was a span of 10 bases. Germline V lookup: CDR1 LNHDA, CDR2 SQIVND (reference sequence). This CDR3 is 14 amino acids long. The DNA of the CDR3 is TGTGCCAGTAGTGTCAGCCTTCCTAATGAAAAACTGTTTTTT. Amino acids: CASSVSLPNEKLFF. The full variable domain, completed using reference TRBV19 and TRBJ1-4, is DGGITQSPKYLFRKEGQNVTLSCEQNLNHDAMYWYRQDPGQGLRLIYYSQIVNDFQKGDIAEGYSVSREKKESFPLTVTSAQKNPTAFYLCASSVSLPNEKLFFGSGTQLSVL.

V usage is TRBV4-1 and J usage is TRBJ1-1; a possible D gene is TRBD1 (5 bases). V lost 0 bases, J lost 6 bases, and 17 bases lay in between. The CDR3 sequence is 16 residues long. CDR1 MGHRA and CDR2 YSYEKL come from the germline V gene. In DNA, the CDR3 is TGCGCCAGCAGCCAAGATCGGCTGGGGCTCAATCCTGAAGCTTTCTTT. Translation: CASSQDRLGLNPEAFF.